This T cell receptor (beta chain) comes out of a study of CD8+CD57+ T cells in acquired aplastic anemia. Study-wide context: An average of roughly 2.9 ug of DNA was obtained from sorted CD4+ and CD8+ cells. Read counts for CD4+ cells (from healthy donors) averaged around 10 million. Study results and limitations: Patients showed no significant difference from controls in CD8+ Simpson's diversity. Patients and controls had in common 25 to 30 CD8+ CDR3 sequences.

In this sample, this clonotype turned up many times. What it binds is unknown. Both TCR beta VDJ combination and CDR3 sequence profiling were carried out. Genomic DNA was the template for this profiling. TCRdb fed the reads into MiXCR, producing one record per CDR3 protein. The data hold roughly 190,000 distinct CDR3 sequences, with roughly half observed a single time. The sequence was collected from a human donor in good health, serving as a control. Sequencing was performed on sorted CD4+, CD8+, or CD8+CD57+ T cells (not recorded which) from PBMCs.

The CDR3 coding sequence is TGCAGTGCTAGGGACGGAACGCCTACCACCTACGAGCAGTACTTC. This translates into CSARDGTPTTYEQYF. The chain carries TRBV20-1 and TRBJ2-7; D uncertain. The V and J ends lost 3 bases and 2 bases respectively, with 17 bases between them. This CDR3 comprises 15 residues. CDR1 DFQATT and CDR2 SNEGSKA come from the germline V gene (reference sequence).